Below, 20 T cell receptor beta chains from the same sample are listed, as sequenced in a study of blood T cell repertoires in COVID-19. This table comes from immunoSEQ multiplex PCR, and its TCRdb copy is limited to in-frame clones, with some not included. The table records about 260,000 clones, about nine tenths of them present only once. The sample taken for sequencing was peripheral blood. These receptors came from a woman between 50 and 59 years old who had recovered from COVID-19.

This clone was counted between two and nine times. V and J are TRBV21-1 and TRBJ1-6. TRBV21-1 is listed as a pseudogene. The CDR3 contains 18 residues. CDR3 DNA sequence: TGTGCCAGCACCCCGGGACTCCTTGTAGCCCCAGTTAATTCACCCCTCCACTTT. Protein sequence: CASTPGLLVAPVNSPLHF.

In nucleotides, the CDR3 is TGTGCCAGTAGTATCGGGCAGGGGGCAGGGGAGCAGTACTTC. Its translation is CASSIGQGAGEQYF. J is TRBJ2-7 and V is TRBV19, with 8 bases lining up with TRBD1. The junction had 8 bases not matched to a gene; V was cut back by 3 bases and J by 7 bases. The CDR3 has 14 residues. Per the germline V gene, CDR1 is LNHDA and CDR2 is SQIVND (reference sequence).

The gene calls are TRBV10-1 and TRBJ1-5, with no clear D. Germline V CDR1 and CDR2: WNHNN, SYGVQD (reference sequence). V lost 6 bases and J 11 bases, leaving 14 bases between the germline ends. There are 12 residues in the CDR3. Written as DNA, the CDR3 is TGCGCCAGCAGGACGGGGAGTGTGTCCCAGCATTTT. It yields the protein CASRTGSVSQHF.

The chain uses TRBV5-4 and TRBJ2-3; no clear D gene. Trimming took off 4 bases at V and 1 base at J, with 7 bases between the two ends. Per the germline V gene, CDR1 is SGHNT and CDR2 is YYREEE (reference sequence). This CDR3 is 13 amino acids long. The CDR3 DNA reads as TGTGCCAGCAGCGCCGAGGGCACAGATACGCAGTATTTT. It codes for CASSAEGTDTQYF. Combining the CDR3 with reference TRBV5-4 and TRBJ2-3 gives the whole variable domain ETGVTQSPTHLIKTRGQQVTLRCSSQSGHNTVSWYQQALGQGPQFIFQYYREEENGRGNFPPRFSGLQFPNYSSELNVNALELDDSALYLCASSAEGTDTQYFGPGTRLTVL.

The V call is TRBV4-3, the J call TRBJ2-7; TRBD2 matches at 10 bases. Germline V gene sequence: CDR1 LGHNA, CDR2 YSLEER. V lost 0 bases, J lost 5 bases, and 16 bases stayed unmatched. The CDR3 length is 19 residues. DNA for the CDR3: TGCGCCAGCAGCCAAGAAGCCACCAGCGGGGCTAGCGGGAGCGACGAGCAGTACTTC. Translated, it gives CASSQEATSGASGSDEQYF.

This chain links TRBV11-2 with TRBJ1-3, with 8 nucleotides matching TRBD1. The CDR3 runs to 19 residues. The junction had 17 bases not matched to a gene; V was cut back by 3 bases and J by 4 bases. CDR1 is SGHAT and CDR2 is FQNNGV in the germline V gene. The CDR3 region is CASSFSKRTGSIIGNTIYF. DNA of the CDR3: TGTGCCAGCAGCTTCTCTAAACGGACAGGGTCTATAATCGGAAACACCATATATTTT.

The genes are TRBV6-1 and TRBJ1-2; tentative D call: TRBD1 (6 bases). Germline CDR1 is MNHNS and CDR2 is SASEGT. The CDR3 spans 14 residues. V lost 3 bases, J lost 3 bases, and 11 bases lay in between. The CDR3 nucleotides read TGTGCCAGCAGTGAGGGGGGGCTCCACTATGGCTACACCTTC. Protein product: CASSEGGLHYGYTF.

This clone was found once. The chain recombines TRBV27 with TRBJ1-2, with a tentative D call TRBD1 (6 bases). This CDR3 region has 16 residues. From germline, CDR1 is MNHEY and CDR2 SMNVEV (reference sequence). V was cut by 8 bases and J by 3 bases, with 22 bases left in between. The CDR3 DNA is TGTGCCAGCTCCTTCACGACGGCAGGGGAGTACTATGGCTACACCTTC. It encodes CASSFTTAGEYYGYTF.

The genes are TRBV2 and TRBJ2-3, with 9 bases fitting TRBD2. The germline V gene encodes CDR1 SNHLY and CDR2 FYNNEI. Trimming removed 7 bases from V and 0 bases from J; junction bases left unmatched: 11. The CDR3 runs 17 residues. The CDR3 protein is CASTFSRGGPSTDTQYF. The CDR3 DNA is TGTGCCAGCACCTTTTCGCGGGGGGGACCGAGCACAGATACGCAGTATTTT.

The J gene is TRBJ2-2, the V gene TRBV10-1; D is possibly TRBD2 (6 bases). The germline CDR1 and CDR2 sequences are WNHNN and SYGVQD (reference sequence). Trimming took 6 bases from V and 8 from J, leaving 13 bases between them. This CDR3 region has 13 residues. The CDR3 is CASSQTSTGELFF. For the CDR3, the DNA is TGCGCCAGCAGCCAGACTAGTACGGGGGAGCTGTTTTTT.

The rearrangement links TRBV29-1 to TRBJ1-1, with 10 bases matching TRBD1. The CDR3 length is 12 residues. Germline V gene sequence: CDR1 SQVTM, CDR2 ANQGSEA. The V segment lost 7 bases and the J segment 7 bases; nucleotides outside the gene matches: 6. CDR3 residues: CSGGQGGVEAFF. CDR3 sequence (DNA): TGCAGCGGAGGACAGGGGGGAGTTGAAGCTTTCTTT.

CDR3 loop: CAWRRSGHLSAIYF. CDR3 DNA: TGTGCCTGGAGGAGATCGGGACATCTATCCGCCATATATTTT. The rearrangement links TRBV30 to TRBJ1-3, with D perhaps matching TRBD1 (6 bases). V was cut by 3 bases and J by 11 bases, with 20 bases left in between. CDR1 is GTSNPN and CDR2 is SVGIG in the germline V gene (reference sequence). CDR3 length: 14 amino acids.

The rearrangement uses TRBV13 and TRBJ2-7; 14 bases map to TRBD2. The germline V gene encodes CDR1 PRHDT and CDR2 FYEKMQ (reference sequence). The V and J ends lost 3 bases and 0 bases, in that order; junction bases with no gene match: 1. This CDR3 is 16 amino acids long. The CDR3, as DNA: TGTGCCAGCAGCTTCGGACTAGCGGGGGGCTCCTACGAGCAGTACTTC. Amino acids: CASSFGLAGGSYEQYF.

The chain employs TRBV18 and TRBJ1-1; tentatively, D is TRBD1 (6 bases). CDR3 length: 15 residues. V was shortened by 0 bases and J by 7 bases, with 15 bases between the two germline ends. Germline V lookup: CDR1 KGHSH, CDR2 LQKENI. CDR3 in amino acids: CASSPPILGASEAFF. The CDR3 DNA reads TGTGCCAGCTCACCACCGATTTTGGGGGCTAGTGAAGCTTTCTTT. Based on the CDR3 plus reference TRBV18 and TRBJ1-1, the full variable domain is NAGVMQNPRHLVRRRGQEARLRCSPMKGHSHVYWYRQLPEEGLKFMVYLQKENIIDESGMPKERFSAEFPKEGPSILRIQQVVRGDSAAYFCASSPPILGASEAFFGQGTRLTVV.

The J gene is TRBJ2-5, the V gene TRBV27; D possibly corresponds to TRBD2 (6 bases). The V gene lost 10 bases and the J gene lost 7 bases, with 16 bases spanning the gap. Germline CDR1 is MNHEY and CDR2 is SMNVEV (reference sequence). CDR3 size: 12 residues. The CDR3 DNA is TGTGCCACGAGGGGATCCGGGGGGACCCAGTACTTC. Encoded protein: CATRGSGGTQYF.

The V gene is TRBV6-2 or TRBV6-3, the J gene TRBJ1-6, with 10 bases that match TRBD1. The CDR3 loop spans 15 amino acids. J lost 7 bases, V lost 0 bases, and 0 bases had no gene match. Germline loops: CDR1 MNHEY, CDR2 SVGEGT. The CDR3 DNA follows: TGTGCCAGCAGTTACTCGGGACAGGGGAATTCACCCCTCCACTTT. This translates into CASSYSGQGNSPLHF.

The rearrangement uses TRBV28 and TRBJ2-1; D possibly corresponds to TRBD2 (5 bases). This CDR3 has 16 residues. The V end was cut by 7 bases, the J end by 0 bases, with 16 bases between. Germline values: CDR1 MDHEN, CDR2 SYDVKM. CDR3 protein: CASTTRAASSYNEQFF. In DNA form, the CDR3 reads TGTGCCAGCACCACTAGGGCGGCGAGCTCCTACAATGAGCAGTTCTTC.

As DNA, the CDR3 is TGTGCCAGCAGCTTGGGACAGCCAACGAACACTGAAGCTTTCTTT. This encodes CASSLGQPTNTEAFF. The chain employs TRBV7-6 and TRBJ1-1, with TRBD1 matching 7 bases. The germline gives CDR1 SGHVS, CDR2 FNYEAQ. The CDR3 is 15 residues long. Losses at the gene ends were 3 bases for V and 1 base for J; bases not matched to a gene: 5.

This clone was recorded once. The CDR3 coding sequence is TGTGCCAGCAGTTTTGGGACAGCCTCTAATGAAAAACTGTTTTTT. Translating it yields CASSFGTASNEKLFF. The genes are TRBV27 and TRBJ1-4; 7 bases map to TRBD1. This CDR3 comprises 15 residues. Trimming removed 3 bases from V and 3 bases from J; junction bases left unmatched: 4. CDR1 is MNHEY, CDR2 SMNVEV, per germline (reference sequence).

J is TRBJ2-2 and V is TRBV6-1; weak D call: TRBD1 (6 bases). The V end was cut by 3 bases, the J end by 1 base, with 18 bases between. In germline, CDR1 is MNHNS, CDR2 SASEGT. The CDR3 extends over 18 amino acids. The CDR3 bases are TGTGCCAGCAGTGACGGCGGACCGACAGGTAGGAACACCGGGGAGCTGTTTTTT. Protein: CASSDGGPTGRNTGELFF.